There are many counts of the clone carrying this T cell receptor beta chain. What it binds is not known. The data stem from a study of T cells after yellow fever vaccination. The CDR3 contains 13 residues. V lost 2 bases to trimming and J lost 2 bases, with 7 bases between them. Germline V gene lookup returns CDR1 SGHRS and CDR2 YFSETQ. Broader study findings: Contamination by abundant bulk-population clonotypes could be present in FACS-sorted repertoires.

TCRdb independently ran MiXCR on the 5' RACE reads; one entry per CDR3 protein. The data show 110,000 or so distinct CDR3 sequences, with 7.2% seen just once and approximately 2.7% held by the top ten. The input for sequencing was CD4+ T cells sorted from PBMCs, taken roughly 45 days after the first yellow fever vaccination. This rearrangement joins TRBV5-1 to TRBJ1-2; D is undetermined. This sequence originates from a man between 18 and 29 years old who received the YFV17D yellow fever vaccine. As DNA, the CDR3 is TGCGCCAGCAGCTTCGCGGAAAACTATGGCTACACCTTC. Protein: CASSFAENYGYTF.